These 10 T cell receptor beta chains originate from one sample sequenced in a study of blood T cell repertoires in COVID-19. TCRdb keeps only in-frame clones here, not all; method: immunoSEQ multiplex PCR. The data contain approximately 200,000 clones, approximately 89% of them seen just once; the ten biggest clones take up roughly 3.7%. Material: peripheral blood. Receptor source: a woman in her 30s with acute or convalescent COVID-19.

The sample holds one count of this clone. This sequence joins TRBV7-2 and TRBJ2-7, with 10 bases that match TRBD1. Germline CDR1 SGHTA, CDR2 FQGNSA. The ends lost 5 bases at V and 2 bases at J; junction bases unmatched: 6. The CDR3 totals 15 residues. CDR3 DNA sequence: TGTGCCAGCAGCCCAGGACAGGGGGGGGCCTACGAGCAGTACTTC. The encoded protein is CASSPGQGGAYEQYF.

The J gene is TRBJ2-7, the V gene TRBV11-2, with D possibly TRBD2 on 5 matching bases. V lost 1 base, J lost 7 bases, and 8 bases lay in between. CDR3 length equals 12 residues. Germline V lookup: CDR1 SGHAT, CDR2 FQNNGV. The CDR3 reads CASSLGPGEQYF. The CDR3 DNA reads TGTGCCAGCAGCTTAGGGCCGGGAGAGCAGTACTTC. The full variable domain, with the rest looked up from reference TRBV11-2 and TRBJ2-7, is EAGVAQSPRYKIIEKRQSVAFWCNPISGHATLYWYQQILGQGPKLLIQFQNNGVVDDSQLPKDRFSAERLKGVDSTLKIQPAKLEDSAVYLCASSLGPGEQYFGPGTRLTVT.

The rearrangement links TRBV3-1 (or the pseudogene TRBV3-2) to TRBJ2-2; no clear D gene. Per germline, CDR1 LGHDT and CDR2 YNNKEL (reference sequence). This CDR3 contains 13 residues. V lost 0 bases and J lost 4, with 3 bases in between. CDR3 coding DNA: TGTGCCAGCAGCCAAGATCGCACCGGGGAGCTGTTTTTT. It codes for CASSQDRTGELFF.

V is TRBV28 and J is TRBJ2-1, with a weak D call TRBD1 (6 bases). Trimming took 3 bases from V and 15 from J, leaving 18 bases between them. CDR1 is MDHEN, CDR2 SYDVKM, per germline. CDR3 size: 13 residues. CDR3 in amino acids: CASSFLGAQVWFF. For the CDR3, the DNA is TGTGCCAGCAGTTTCTTGGGGGCACAGGTTTGGTTCTTC. Based on the CDR3 plus reference TRBV28 and TRBJ2-1, the full variable domain is DVKVTQSSRYLVKRTGEKVFLECVQDMDHENMFWYRQDPGLGLRLIYFSYDVKMKEKGDIPEGYSVSREKKERFSLILESASTNQTSMYLCASSFLGAQVWFFGPGTRLTVL.

A single count supports this clone. Compared with germline, one end of the junction differs, possibly owing to a read error. This chain uses TRBV7-7 with TRBJ2-2, with D maybe TRBD1 (6 bases). The CDR3 totals 13 residues. Germline V lookup: CDR1 SSHAT, CDR2 FNYEAQ (reference sequence). The CDR3 region has the DNA TGTGCTAGCAGTTCACAGGGCACCGGGGAGCTGTTTTTT. Its translation is CASSSQGTGELFF.

The chain is built from TRBV30 and TRBJ1-2; D is unresolved. The CDR3 has 12 amino acids. Trimming left V 5 bases short and J 0 bases short, with 7 bases between. The germline gives CDR1 GTSNPN, CDR2 SVGIG (reference sequence). The CDR3: CAWDGANYGYTF. The CDR3 coding sequence is TGTGCCTGGGACGGAGCTAACTATGGCTACACCTTC.

V is TRBV11-2 and J is TRBJ2-7; TRBD1 is a possible D gene (6 bases). Germline V gene sequence: CDR1 SGHAT, CDR2 FQNNGV. This CDR3 is 13 amino acids long. With 5 bases removed from V and 2 bases from J, the gap between germline ends came to 10 bases. CDR3 in amino acids: CASSPGAAYEQYF. The CDR3, as DNA: TGTGCCAGCAGCCCAGGGGCCGCCTACGAGCAGTACTTC.

The rearrangement uses TRBV5-6 and TRBJ1-2; D ambiguous. Germline V CDR1 and CDR2: SGHDT, YYEEEE. The CDR3 totals 14 residues. V was trimmed by 7 bases and J by 2 bases, leaving 15 bases between them. The CDR3 protein is CASSRYGENYGYTF. CDR3 DNA sequence: TGTGCCAGCTCCCGGTATGGGGAGAACTATGGCTACACCTTC.

V and J are TRBV2 and TRBJ1-3; maybe TRBD1 (5 bases). The CDR3 spans 12 residues. The V end lost 8 bases, the J end lost 3 bases, and 8 bases lay between the germline ends. CDR1 is SNHLY, CDR2 FYNNEI, per germline. The CDR3 DNA reads TGTGCCAGCGGGGCTCTTGGAAACACCATATATTTT. This encodes CASGALGNTIYF.

The chain couples TRBV18 to TRBJ2-3; no firm D call. The V end lost 3 bases, the J end lost 4 bases, and 14 bases lay between the germline ends. CDR1 is KGHSH and CDR2 is LQKENI in the germline V gene. CDR3 size: 15 residues. The CDR3 loop reads CASSPLLGVADTQYF. DNA for the CDR3: TGTGCCAGCTCACCGCTTTTAGGAGTCGCAGATACGCAGTATTTT.